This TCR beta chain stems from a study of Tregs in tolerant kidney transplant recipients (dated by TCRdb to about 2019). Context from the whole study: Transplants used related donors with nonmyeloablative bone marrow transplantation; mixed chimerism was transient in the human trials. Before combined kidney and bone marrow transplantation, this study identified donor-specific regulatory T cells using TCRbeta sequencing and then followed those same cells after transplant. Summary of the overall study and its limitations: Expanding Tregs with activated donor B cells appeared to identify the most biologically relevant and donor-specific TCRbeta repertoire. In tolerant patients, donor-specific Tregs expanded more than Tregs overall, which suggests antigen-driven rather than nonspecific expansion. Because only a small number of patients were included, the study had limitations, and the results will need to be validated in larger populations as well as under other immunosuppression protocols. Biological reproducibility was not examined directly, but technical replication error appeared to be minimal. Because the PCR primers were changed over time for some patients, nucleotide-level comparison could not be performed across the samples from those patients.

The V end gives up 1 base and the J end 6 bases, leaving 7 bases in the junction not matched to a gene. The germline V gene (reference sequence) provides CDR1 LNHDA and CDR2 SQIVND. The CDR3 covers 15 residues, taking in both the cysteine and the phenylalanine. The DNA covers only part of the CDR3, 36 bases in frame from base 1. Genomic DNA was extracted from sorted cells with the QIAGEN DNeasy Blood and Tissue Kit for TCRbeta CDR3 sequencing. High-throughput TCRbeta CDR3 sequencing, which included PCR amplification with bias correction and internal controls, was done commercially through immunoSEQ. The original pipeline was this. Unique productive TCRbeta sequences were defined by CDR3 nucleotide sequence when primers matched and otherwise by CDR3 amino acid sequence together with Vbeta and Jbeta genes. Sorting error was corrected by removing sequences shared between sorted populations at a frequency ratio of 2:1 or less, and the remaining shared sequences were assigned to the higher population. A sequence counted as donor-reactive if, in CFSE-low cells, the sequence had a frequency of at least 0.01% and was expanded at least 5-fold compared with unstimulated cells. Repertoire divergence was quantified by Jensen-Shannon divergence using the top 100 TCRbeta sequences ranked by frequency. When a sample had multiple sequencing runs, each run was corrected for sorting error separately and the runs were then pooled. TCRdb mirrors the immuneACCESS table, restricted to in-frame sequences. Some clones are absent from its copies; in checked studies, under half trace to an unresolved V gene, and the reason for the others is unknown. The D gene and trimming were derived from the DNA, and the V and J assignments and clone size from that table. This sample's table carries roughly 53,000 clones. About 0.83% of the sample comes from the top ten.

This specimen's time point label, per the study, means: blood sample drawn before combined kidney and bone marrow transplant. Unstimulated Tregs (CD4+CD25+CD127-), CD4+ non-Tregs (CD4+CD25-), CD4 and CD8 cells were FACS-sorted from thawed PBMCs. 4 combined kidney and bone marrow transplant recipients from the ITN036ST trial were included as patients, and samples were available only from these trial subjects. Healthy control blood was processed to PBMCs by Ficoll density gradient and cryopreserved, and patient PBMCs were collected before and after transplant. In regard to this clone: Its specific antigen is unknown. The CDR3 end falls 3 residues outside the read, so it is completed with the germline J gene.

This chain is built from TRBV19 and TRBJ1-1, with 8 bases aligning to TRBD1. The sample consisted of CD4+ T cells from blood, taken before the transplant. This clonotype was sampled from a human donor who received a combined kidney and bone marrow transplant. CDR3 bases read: TGTGCCAGTAGTATAGGGGGGACAGGAGGGGCTGAA. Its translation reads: CASSIGGTGGAE. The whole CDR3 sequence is CASSIGGTGGAEAFF. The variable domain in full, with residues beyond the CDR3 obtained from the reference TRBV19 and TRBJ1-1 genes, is DGGITQSPKYLFRKEGQNVTLSCEQNLNHDAMYWYRQDPGQGLRLIYYSQIVNDFQKGDIAEGYSVSREKKESFPLTVTSAQKNPTAFYLCASSIGGTGGAEAFFGQGTRLTVV.